This entry describes one TCR beta chain. The data derive from a study of blood T cells in healthy people across ages. The CDR3 has 15 amino acids. Primed by a sample-barcoded 5' primer and a J-beta primer mix, a second PCR proceeded for about 6 to 11 cycles. A single record per CDR3 protein comes from TCRdb applying MiXCR to the 5' RACE reads. Among hundreds of thousands of distinct CDR3 sequences listed, around 25% were seen once. Separately, the same data were catalogued under a study of T cells of mothers and their children.

What was sequenced was blood. The receptor was derived from a boy between 10 and 17 years old in good health. The chain links TRBV21-1 to TRBJ1-4; the DNA was not used to check the table's D call, TRBD1. TRBV21-1 is a pseudogene segment. The CDR3, as DNA: TGTGCCAGCAACCTGTCGGAAGCGTTAAATGAAAAACTGTTTTTT. It codes for CASNLSEALNEKLFF.